Below are 17 T cell receptor beta chains sequenced from a single sample in a study of a mutant IDH1 vaccine in newly diagnosed glioma. Sequencing was performed with immunoSEQ multiplex PCR; in TCRdb, only in-frame clones are kept and a portion is missing. The data contain approximately 50,000 clones, around nine tenths of them singletons. Time point meaning: week 35, safety follow-up. In every dose of vaccine, 300 ug of mutant IDH1 20-mer peptide was given alongside topical imiquimod. For these TCRs, the target antigens are not known. The source material was PBMCs, sampled from a glioma patient whose treatment included an IDH1 peptide vaccine. Receptor source: a woman in her forties with glioma.

The chain uses TRBV7-8 and TRBJ2-5; D is ambiguous. Per germline, CDR1 SGHVS and CDR2 FQNEAQ. The CDR3 length is 14 residues. The ends were cut back, 10 bases at V and 5 bases at J, with 20 bases in the middle. CDR3 DNA: TGTGCCACCCTAAGGTCTCGGTTTTCGGAGACCCAGTACTTC. Translating it yields CATLRSRFSETQYF.

The chain combines TRBV7-9 with TRBJ2-5; possibly TRBD2 for D (6 bases). This CDR3 contains 15 residues. V was trimmed by 1 base and J by 1 base, leaving 10 bases between them. CDR1 is SEHNR and CDR2 is FQNEAQ in the germline V gene (reference sequence). The DNA of the CDR3 is TGTGCCAGCAGCTTAGTAGCGGTCCCCCAAGAGACCCAGTACTTC. It encodes CASSLVAVPQETQYF.

The chain has TRBV27 and TRBJ2-2, with 8 nucleotides matching TRBD1. CDR1 is MNHEY, CDR2 SMNVEV, per germline (reference sequence). V was clipped by 6 bases and J by 8 bases; unmatched bases: 14. CDR3 size: 16 residues. In DNA, the CDR3 is TGTGCCAGCAGCACTTGGACGACAGGGGTAACGGGGGAGCTGTTTTTT. It translates to CASSTWTTGVTGELFF.

The chain carries TRBV18 and TRBJ1-3; D remains ambiguous. The CDR3 covers 14 residues. The germline V gene has CDR1 KGHSH and CDR2 LQKENI. The V and J ends lost 0 bases and 3 bases respectively, with 6 bases between them. CDR3 DNA: TGTGCCAGCTCACCACCAGGGAGTGGAAACACCATATATTTT. Its protein product is CASSPPGSGNTIYF.

A note on this clone: Its ends do not fully match the called genes, so a read error is possible. The chain joins TRBV7-7 to TRBJ2-7; D not certain. The CDR3 is 13 amino acids. The germline V gene has CDR1 SSHAT and CDR2 FNYEAQ (reference sequence). The CDR3 reads CASSLARNYEQYF. The CDR3 nucleotides are TGTGCTAGCAGCTTAGCAAGAAACTACGAGCAGTACTTC.

The CDR3 loop reads CASSSSGGARQYF. The CDR3, as DNA: TGTGCCAGCAGTTCTAGCGGGGGGGCTCGGCAGTACTTC. The chain recombines TRBV6-5 with TRBJ2-7; TRBD2 matches at 12 bases. CDR1 and CDR2 (germline): MNHEY, SVGAGI. The CDR3 spans 13 residues. V lost 4 bases to trimming and J lost 9 bases; unmatched junction nucleotides: 4.

In DNA, the CDR3 is TGTGCCAGCAACCTCGGACAGGTCAACACCGGGGAGCTGTTTTTT. This sequence encodes CASNLGQVNTGELFF. This sequence joins TRBV6-1 and TRBJ2-2; 7 bases line up with TRBD1. Per germline, CDR1 MNHNS and CDR2 SASEGT. The CDR3 runs to 15 residues. V lost 7 bases to trimming and J lost 2 bases; unmatched junction nucleotides: 7.

The chain links TRBV30 to TRBJ1-2; D possibly corresponds to TRBD1 (5 bases). CDR1 and CDR2 from the germline V gene are GTSNPN and SVGIG (reference sequence). Trimming left V 4 bases short and J 5 bases short, with 17 bases between. The length of the CDR3 is 14 residues. CDR3 sequence: CAWTGVGGPYGYTF. DNA of the CDR3: TGTGCCTGGACCGGGGTTGGGGGTCCTTATGGCTACACCTTC.

This sequence joins TRBV9 and TRBJ2-1; possibly TRBD2 for D (6 bases). The CDR3 is 19 residues long. Per germline, CDR1 SGDLS and CDR2 YYNGEE. Trimming stripped 4 bases from V and 9 bases from J, with 32 bases between. CDR3 bases: TGTGCCAGCAGCACCGCCTCCAGCGGGCCCTCAAGCTTCCTGGCTGAGCAGTTCTTC. Protein: CASSTASSGPSSFLAEQFF.

This clone was recorded a few times. The chain links TRBV7-6 to TRBJ1-4; possible D gene TRBD1, 6 bases. The CDR3 length is 15 residues. Trimming left V 0 bases short and J 8 bases short, with 13 bases between. Germline V gene sequence: CDR1 SGHVS, CDR2 FNYEAQ. The CDR3 sequence is CASSLAGGAWEKLFF. Here the CDR3 DNA reads TGTGCCAGCAGCTTAGCGGGGGGCGCGTGGGAAAAACTGTTTTTT.

The rearrangement uses TRBV7-9 and TRBJ2-3; D call uncertain. The CDR3 runs to 14 residues. V was pared by 2 bases and J by 4 bases, with 10 bases between. Germline CDR1 reads SEHNR; CDR2 reads FQNEAQ (reference sequence). DNA for the CDR3: TGTGCCAGCAGCTTAACGGGTGGGGCAGATACGCAGTATTTT. Translation: CASSLTGGADTQYF. The full variable domain, its missing parts supplied by reference TRBV7-9 and TRBJ2-3, is DTGVSQNPRHKITKRGQNVTFRCDPISEHNRLYWYRQTLGQGPEFLTYFQNEAQLEKSRLLSDRFSAERPKGSFSTLEIQRTEQGDSAMYLCASSLTGGADTQYFGPGTRLTVL.

The chain recombines TRBV4-1 with TRBJ2-5; D unclear. The CDR3 totals 13 residues. V lost 1 base, J lost 2 bases, and 5 bases lay in between. Germline CDR1 and CDR2: MGHRA and YSYEKL. CDR3 sequence: CASSQVQQETQYF. The CDR3 bases are TGCGCCAGCAGCCAAGTCCAGCAAGAGACCCAGTACTTC.

This clone was observed once. The chain couples TRBV4-1 to TRBJ1-2, with 10 bases identical to TRBD1. The germline V gene encodes CDR1 MGHRA and CDR2 YSYEKL. This CDR3 region has 16 residues. V gave up 4 bases and J gave up 5 bases; unmatched junction bases: 10. The CDR3 DNA sequence: TGCGCCAGCAGCCCAAATCCGACAGGGGGCGGATATGGCTACACCTTC. Protein product: CASSPNPTGGGYGYTF.

The chain links TRBV5-1 to TRBJ2-3; D call uncertain. The CDR3 runs 14 residues. Looked up from germline, CDR1 is SGHRS and CDR2 is YFSETQ. Trimming pared 6 bases from V and 0 bases from J, leaving 11 bases between. CDR3 region: CASKPGSSTDTQYF. Written as DNA, the CDR3 is TGCGCCAGCAAACCGGGTTCTAGCACAGATACGCAGTATTTT.

This chain uses TRBV7-4 with TRBJ1-4; 11 bases line up with TRBD1. Looked up from germline, CDR1 is SGHVT and CDR2 is SQSDAQ. V dropped 2 bases and J dropped 2; count of bases not matched to a gene: 10. The CDR3 runs to 19 residues. CDR3 DNA: TGTGCCAGCAGCTTATGGGGGACAGGGGGAAGAAATACTAATGAAAAACTGTTTTTT. Translated: CASSLWGTGGRNTNEKLFF.

V usage is TRBV5-6 and J usage is TRBJ1-6; 7 bases match TRBD1. The germline CDR1 and CDR2 sequences are SGHDT and YYEEEE. V lost 0 bases, J lost 6 bases, and 0 bases stayed unmatched. This CDR3 has 14 residues. The CDR3 reads CASSLDRGNSPLHF. In DNA, the CDR3 is TGTGCCAGCAGCTTGGACAGGGGTAATTCACCCCTCCACTTT.

The chain carries TRBV15 and TRBJ2-1, with a tentative D call TRBD2 (6 bases). In germline, CDR1 is LNHNV, CDR2 YYDKDF (reference sequence). With 5 bases removed from V and 8 bases from J, the gap between germline ends came to 13 bases. CDR3 length: 13 residues. DNA for the CDR3: TGTGCCACCAGCGGGTCGGGGGTTGATGAGCAGTTCTTC. It yields the protein CATSGSGVDEQFF.